This T cell receptor beta chain stems from a study of long-term antiretroviral therapy in people with HIV. Germline V gene data show CDR1 as KGHSH and CDR2 as LQKENI. Trimming took 3 bases from V and 1 from J, leaving 9 bases between them. The CDR3 extends over 14 amino acids. The assay used was immunoSEQ (version v3.0), run at survey level. The repertoire was sequenced with immunoSEQ multiplex PCR; TCRdb's copy has only in-frame clones and lacks some. The sample carries approximately 31,000 clones, approximately 97% recorded once. A remark on this clone: No antigen is known for it.

Study results and caveats: The clones with expansion before ART were dominant in the repertoire at all time points.

The rearrangement joins TRBV18 to TRBJ2-5, with D possibly TRBD1 on 5 matching bases. The material was unsorted PBMCs, obtained 6.9 years after starting antiretroviral therapy. The sequence came from a man aged 25 to 40 with HIV. Written as DNA, the CDR3 is TGTGCCAGCTCACCTATGGGGCTCCAAGAGACCCAGTACTTC. It yields the protein CASSPMGLQETQYF.